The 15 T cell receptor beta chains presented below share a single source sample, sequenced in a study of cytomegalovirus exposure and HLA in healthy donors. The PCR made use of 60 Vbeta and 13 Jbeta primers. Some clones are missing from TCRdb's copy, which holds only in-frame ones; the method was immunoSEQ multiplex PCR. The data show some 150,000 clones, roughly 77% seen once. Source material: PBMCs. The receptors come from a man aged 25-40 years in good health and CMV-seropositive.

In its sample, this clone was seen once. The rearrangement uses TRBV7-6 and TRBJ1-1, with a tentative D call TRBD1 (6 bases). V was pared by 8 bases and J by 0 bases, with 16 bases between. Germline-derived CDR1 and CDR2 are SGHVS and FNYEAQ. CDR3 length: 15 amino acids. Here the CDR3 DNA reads TGTGCCAGCTCGAACCGGGACACCATGAACACTGAAGCTTTCTTT. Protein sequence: CASSNRDTMNTEAFF.

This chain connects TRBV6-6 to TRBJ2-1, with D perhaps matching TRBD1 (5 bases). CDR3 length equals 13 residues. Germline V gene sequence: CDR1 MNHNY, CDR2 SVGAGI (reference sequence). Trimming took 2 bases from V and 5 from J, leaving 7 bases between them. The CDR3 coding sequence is TGTGCCAGCAGTTACATCAGGGACAATGAGCAGTTCTTC. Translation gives CASSYIRDNEQFF.

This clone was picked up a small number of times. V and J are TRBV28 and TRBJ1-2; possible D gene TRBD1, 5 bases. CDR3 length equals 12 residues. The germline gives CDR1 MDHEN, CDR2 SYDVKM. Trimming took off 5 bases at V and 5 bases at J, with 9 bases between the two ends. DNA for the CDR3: TGTGCCAGCAGTCCTGGGACTTATGGCTACACCTTC. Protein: CASSPGTYGYTF.

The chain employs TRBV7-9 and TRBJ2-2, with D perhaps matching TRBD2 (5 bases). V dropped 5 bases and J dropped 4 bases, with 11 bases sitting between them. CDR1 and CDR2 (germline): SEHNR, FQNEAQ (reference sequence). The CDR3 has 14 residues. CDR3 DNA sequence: TGTGCCAGCAGCCCCGGGGAGTTCACCGGGGAGCTGTTTTTT. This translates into CASSPGEFTGELFF.

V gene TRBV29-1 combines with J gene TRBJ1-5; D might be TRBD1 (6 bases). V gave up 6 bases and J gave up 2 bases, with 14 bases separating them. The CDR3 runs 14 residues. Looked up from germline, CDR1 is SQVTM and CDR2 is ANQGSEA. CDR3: CSVRTAEGNQPQHF. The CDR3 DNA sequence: TGCAGCGTACGGACAGCCGAGGGCAATCAGCCCCAGCATTTT. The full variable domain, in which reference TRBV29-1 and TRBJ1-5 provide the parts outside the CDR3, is SAVISQKPSRDICQRGTSLTIQCQVDSQVTMMFWYRQQPGQSLTLIATANQGSEATYESGFVIDKFPISRPNLTFSTLTVSNMSPEDSSIYLCSVRTAEGNQPQHFGDGTRLSIL.

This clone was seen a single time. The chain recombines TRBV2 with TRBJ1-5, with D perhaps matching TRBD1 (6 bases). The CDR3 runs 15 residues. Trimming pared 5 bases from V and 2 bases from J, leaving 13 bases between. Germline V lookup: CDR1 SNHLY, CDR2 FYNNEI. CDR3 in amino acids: CASSMTGFGNQPQHF. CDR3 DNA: TGTGCCAGCAGTATGACAGGTTTTGGCAATCAGCCCCAGCATTTT.

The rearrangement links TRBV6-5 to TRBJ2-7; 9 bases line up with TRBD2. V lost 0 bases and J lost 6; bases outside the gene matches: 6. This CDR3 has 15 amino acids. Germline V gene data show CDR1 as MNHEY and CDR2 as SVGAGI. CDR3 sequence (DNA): TGTGCCAGCAGTTACTCGGGCGGGGGGGCGTTCGAGCAGTACTTC. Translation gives CASSYSGGGAFEQYF.

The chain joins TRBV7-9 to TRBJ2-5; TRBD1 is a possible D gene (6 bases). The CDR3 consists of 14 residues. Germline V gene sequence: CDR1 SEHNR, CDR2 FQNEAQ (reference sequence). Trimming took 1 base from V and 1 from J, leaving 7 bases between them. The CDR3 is CASSLGTVQETQYF. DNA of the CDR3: TGTGCCAGCAGCTTAGGGACAGTCCAAGAGACCCAGTACTTC. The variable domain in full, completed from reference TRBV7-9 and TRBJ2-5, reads DTGVSQNPRHKITKRGQNVTFRCDPISEHNRLYWYRQTLGQGPEFLTYFQNEAQLEKSRLLSDRFSAERPKGSFSTLEIQRTEQGDSAMYLCASSLGTVQETQYFGPGTRLLVL.

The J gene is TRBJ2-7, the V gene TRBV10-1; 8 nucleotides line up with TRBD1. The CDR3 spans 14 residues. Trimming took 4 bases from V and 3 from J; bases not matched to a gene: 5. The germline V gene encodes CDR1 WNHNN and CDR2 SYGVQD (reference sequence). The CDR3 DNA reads TGCGCCAGCAGTGTGCCAGGGGGCCGCTACGAGCAGTACTTC. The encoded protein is CASSVPGGRYEQYF.

CDR3 residues: CASSFSGGPEVHGELFF. The CDR3 nucleotides read TGTGCCAGCAGCTTTAGCGGGGGGCCAGAAGTTCACGGGGAGCTGTTTTTT. The chain employs TRBV7-2 and TRBJ2-2; the match to TRBD2 covers 10 bases. There are 17 residues in the CDR3. J gave up 7 bases and V 3 bases, and 11 bases lay outside the gene matches. CDR1 and CDR2 (germline): SGHTA, FQGNSA.

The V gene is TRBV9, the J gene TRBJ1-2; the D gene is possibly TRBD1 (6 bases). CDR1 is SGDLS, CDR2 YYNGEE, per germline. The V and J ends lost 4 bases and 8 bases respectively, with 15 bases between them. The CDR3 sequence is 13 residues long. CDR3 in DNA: TGTGCCAGCAGCCCCTCAGGGGTAATGGGCTACACCTTC. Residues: CASSPSGVMGYTF.

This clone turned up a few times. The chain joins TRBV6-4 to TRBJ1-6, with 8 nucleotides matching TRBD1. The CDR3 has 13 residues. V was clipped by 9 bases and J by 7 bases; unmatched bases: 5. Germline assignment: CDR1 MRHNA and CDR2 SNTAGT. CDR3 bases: TGTGCCAGTAATCAGGGGGCCAATTCACCCCTCCACTTT. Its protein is CASNQGANSPLHF.

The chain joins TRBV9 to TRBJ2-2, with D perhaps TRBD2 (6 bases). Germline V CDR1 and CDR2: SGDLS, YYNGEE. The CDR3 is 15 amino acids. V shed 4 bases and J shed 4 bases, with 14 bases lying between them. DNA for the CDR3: TGTGCCAGCAGCCCCCGACTAGTTTCCACCGGGGAGCTGTTTTTT. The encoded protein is CASSPRLVSTGELFF.

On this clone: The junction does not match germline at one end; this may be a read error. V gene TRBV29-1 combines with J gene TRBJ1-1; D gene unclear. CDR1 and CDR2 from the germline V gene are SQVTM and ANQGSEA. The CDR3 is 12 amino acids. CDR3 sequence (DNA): TGCAGCGTTGTTCGCTCGAACTCTGAAGCTTTCTTT. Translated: CSVVRSNSEAFF.

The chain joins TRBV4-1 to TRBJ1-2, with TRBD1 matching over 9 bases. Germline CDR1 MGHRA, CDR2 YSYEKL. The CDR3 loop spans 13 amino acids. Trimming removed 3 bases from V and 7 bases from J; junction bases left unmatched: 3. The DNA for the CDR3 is TGCGCCAGCAGCCACGGGGACAGGGCTGGCTACACCTTC. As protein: CASSHGDRAGYTF.